Presented here are 17 T cell receptor beta chains from one specimen sequenced in a study of T cells in Graves' hyperthyroidism and ophthalmopathy. TCR beta CDR3 regions were amplified from RNA transcripts. The TCR CDR3 first-round RT-PCR relied on the HTBI primer set. TCRdb recomputed calls from the multiplex PCR reads with MiXCR, one row per CDR3 protein. In the table there are hundreds of thousands of distinct CDR3 sequences, 35% to 45% of which are singletons. Sequences were obtained from blood. The receptors derive from a man aged 18 to 29 with Graves' hyperthyroidism.

The chain links TRBV20-1 to TRBJ2-7; possibly TRBD1 or TRBD2 for D (6 bases each). CDR1 and CDR2 (germline): DFQATT, SNEGSKA (reference sequence). This CDR3 has 14 amino acids. Deletions cut 0 bases from V and 5 bases from J, with 14 bases between. The CDR3 region has the DNA TGCAGTGCTAGAGAGGGGGGCAGGAGCGACGAGCAGTACTTC. Its translation is CSAREGGRSDEQYF.

As to this clonotype: This sequence may be a read error, since a much larger clone differs from it by one base. The chain carries TRBV7-8 and TRBJ2-2; D gene ambiguous. CDR1 is SGHVS and CDR2 is FQNEAQ in the germline V gene. The V and J ends lost 4 bases and 5 bases respectively, with 8 bases between them. This CDR3 spans 13 amino acids. CDR3 sequence (DNA): TGTGCCAGCAGCTCAGAAGAGACCGGGGAGCTGTTTTTT. Translating it yields CASSSEETGELFF.

This clonotype has just a few counts. The J gene is TRBJ2-5, the V gene TRBV7-2; 9 bases match TRBD1. Germline V gene sequence: CDR1 SGHTA, CDR2 FQGNSA. Losses at the gene ends were 5 bases for V and 5 bases for J; bases not matched to a gene: 9. The CDR3 is made up of 15 amino acids. The CDR3 loop is CASSTLWDRAETQYF. In nucleotides, the CDR3 is TGTGCCAGCAGCACGCTGTGGGACAGGGCGGAGACCCAGTACTTC.

At least ten counts were recorded for this clonotype. The V call is TRBV10-3, the J call TRBJ2-7, with D maybe TRBD2 (5 bases). The CDR3 is 12 residues long. Trimming took off 6 bases at V and 2 bases at J, with 8 bases between the two ends. Germline-derived CDR1 and CDR2 are ENHRY and SYGVKD. In nucleotides, the CDR3 is TGTGCCATCAGCCCGGAGGCCTACGAGCAGTACTTC. It translates to CAISPEAYEQYF.

Notes on this clonotype: A much larger clone lies a single base off, so this may be a read error. The rearrangement joins TRBV6-5 to TRBJ1-4; possible D gene TRBD1, 6 bases. CDR3 length: 15 residues. The V gene's germline CDR1 is MNHEY and CDR2 SVGAGI. The CDR3 reads CAISYSTGGGEKLFF. The DNA of the CDR3 is TGTGCCATCAGTTACTCGACAGGCGGGGGTGAAAAACTGTTTTTT.

In this sample, this clonotype turned up a few times. The genes are TRBV9 and TRBJ1-5; D is undetermined. Trimming stripped 4 bases from V and 1 base from J, with 18 bases between. The V gene's germline CDR1 is SGDLS and CDR2 YYNGEE. This CDR3 has 17 amino acids. The CDR3 loop reads CASSSRVRAWSNQPQHF. DNA of the CDR3: TGTGCCAGCAGCTCCCGAGTGAGGGCCTGGAGCAATCAGCCCCAGCATTTT.

Notes on this clonotype: The germline gene is not matched at one end of the junction; a read error may be the cause. V gene TRBV2 combines with J gene TRBJ1-5; D ambiguous. Germline lookup yields CDR1 SNHLY and CDR2 FYNNEI. CDR3 length: 14 amino acids. CDR3 residues: CASSQAAGRQPQHF. CDR3 DNA sequence: TGCGCCAGCAGCCAAGCCGCAGGACGGCAGCCCCAGCATTTT.

The chain is built from TRBV12-3 or TRBV12-4 and TRBJ1-3; D remains unclear. Trimming removed 4 bases from V and 6 bases from J, with 13 bases in between. The CDR3 loop spans 14 amino acids. CDR3 sequence: CASSSAANANTIYF. In DNA, the CDR3 is TGTGCCAGCAGTTCCGCGGCTAATGCAAACACCATATATTTT.

V gene TRBV7-2 combines with J gene TRBJ2-7; 11 nucleotides match TRBD2. Losses at the gene ends were 3 bases for V and 7 bases for J; bases not matched to a gene: 8. The CDR3 totals 15 residues. Germline lookup yields CDR1 SGHTA and CDR2 FQGNSA. This CDR3 is CASSLLGLAGQEQYF. CDR3 nucleotides: TGTGCCAGCAGCTTGTTAGGACTAGCGGGCCAAGAGCAGTACTTC.

The CDR3 nucleotides read TGTGCCAGTAGTGCTCCTGACAGGGCCTACGAGCAGTACTTC. This encodes CASSAPDRAYEQYF. V gene TRBV19 combines with J gene TRBJ2-7; 7 bases agree with TRBD1. V shed 5 bases and J 2 bases; nucleotides not matched to a gene: 6. Germline CDR1 and CDR2: LNHDA and SQIVND (reference sequence). CDR3 length: 14 residues.

This clonotype was found many times. The chain is built from TRBV29-1 and TRBJ2-7; 9 bases match TRBD1. Germline CDR1 reads SQVTM; CDR2 reads ANQGSEA. V gave up 3 bases and J gave up 7 bases; unmatched junction bases: 16. This CDR3 has 16 amino acids. In DNA, the CDR3 is TGCAGCGTTGAGAGATCAAGCGGGACAGGGTCGGGGGAGCAGTACTTC. Translation gives CSVERSSGTGSGEQYF.

The CDR3 region has the DNA TGTGCCAGCAGTGAAGAGATAGGGAAGTACTTC. It translates to CASSEEIGKYF. The chain is built from TRBV2 and TRBJ2-5; D unclear. V was clipped by 1 base and J by 12 bases, with 9 bases between them. The germline V gene encodes CDR1 SNHLY and CDR2 FYNNEI. There are 11 residues in the CDR3.

Details on this clonotype: A much larger clone differs from this one at a single base, so this may be a read error. J is TRBJ2-7 and V is TRBV20-1, with a tentative D call TRBD2 (6 bases). Germline V CDR1 and CDR2: DFQATT, SNEGSKA (reference sequence). The CDR3 is 14 amino acids. The CDR3 region is CSAGDGGGIDEQYF. CDR3 bases: TGCAGTGCTGGAGATGGTGGCGGGATCGACGAGCAGTACTTC.

This clonotype was detected a few times. The chain joins TRBV7-9 to TRBJ2-7, with TRBD1 matching over 8 bases. The CDR3 loop spans 14 amino acids. J lost 4 bases, V lost 10 bases, and 12 bases had no gene match. Per germline, CDR1 SEHNR and CDR2 FQNEAQ (reference sequence). CDR3 residues: CATTSDRVQYEQYF. Written as DNA, the CDR3 is TGTGCCACAACTTCGGACAGGGTGCAGTACGAGCAGTACTTC.

The sample holds many counts of this clonotype. This chain connects TRBV29-1 to TRBJ1-2, with TRBD1 matching 11 bases. The CDR3 contains 13 residues. The V gene end was trimmed by 5 bases and the J gene end by 8 bases; junction bases not matched to a gene: 7. CDR1 is SQVTM, CDR2 ANQGSEA, per germline. The CDR3 coding sequence is TGCAGCGTTTATGGACAGGGGGCAGGAGGCTACACCTTC. It yields the protein CSVYGQGAGGYTF. The full variable domain, in which reference TRBV29-1 and TRBJ1-2 provide the parts outside the CDR3, is SAVISQKPSRDICQRGTSLTIQCQVDSQVTMMFWYRQQPGQSLTLIATANQGSEATYESGFVIDKFPISRPNLTFSTLTVSNMSPEDSSIYLCSVYGQGAGGYTFGSGTRLTVV.

This clonotype came up a few times. This chain joins TRBV12-3 or TRBV12-4 and TRBJ2-6; D call uncertain. The CDR3 extends over 15 amino acids. Trimming took off 4 bases at V and 4 bases at J, with 11 bases between the two ends. CDR3 DNA sequence: TGTGCCAGCAGTTCGCTGATGGAGGGGGCCAACGTCCTGACTTTC. Translated, it gives CASSSLMEGANVLTF.

The table lists this clonotype with a few counts. This chain connects TRBV20-1 to TRBJ2-7; D is unresolved. Per the germline V gene, CDR1 is DFQATT and CDR2 is SNEGSKA (reference sequence). The ends were cut back, 4 bases at V and 6 bases at J, with 16 bases in the middle. The CDR3 spans 13 residues. The CDR3 sequence is CSANSFTVGEQYF. CDR3 nucleotides: TGCAGTGCTAACTCCTTTACAGTCGGCGAGCAGTACTTC.